The 20 T cell receptor beta chains presented below share a single source sample, sequenced in a study of blood T cell repertoires in COVID-19. Libraries were prepared by immunoSEQ multiplex PCR; TCRdb keeps only in-frame clonotypes and omits some of them. The sample has around 93,000 clones, about four fifths seen once. The specimen was peripheral blood. Receptors originate from a woman of 80 years or more with acute or convalescent COVID-19.

The V call is TRBV19, the J call TRBJ2-6, with D tentatively TRBD1 (6 bases). This CDR3 has 18 amino acids. Trimming took 5 bases from V and 3 from J, leaving 20 bases between them. Germline CDR1 LNHDA, CDR2 SQIVND (reference sequence). The CDR3 DNA sequence: TGTGCCAGTAGTGACGCAAGACAGGTCAATTTTGGGGCCAACGTCCTGACTTTC. Translated, it gives CASSDARQVNFGANVLTF.

The V and J genes are TRBV11-2 and TRBJ1-5; D remains unclear. Trimming shortened V by 5 bases and J by 4 bases, and 12 bases separated the two germline ends. Per germline, CDR1 SGHAT and CDR2 FQNNGV. The CDR3 is 14 amino acids. Here the CDR3 reads CASSEGIWNQPQHF. The CDR3, as DNA: TGTGCCAGCAGCGAGGGAATCTGGAATCAGCCCCAGCATTTT.

The chain has TRBV3-1 (or the pseudogene TRBV3-2) and TRBJ1-6; D unresolved. V gave up 4 bases and J gave up 4 bases, with 14 bases separating them. This CDR3 has 16 residues. Germline lookup yields CDR1 LGHDT and CDR2 YNNKEL (reference sequence). As DNA, the CDR3 is TGTGCCAGCAGCCCCGCCATGGTAACATATAATTCACCCCTCCACTTT. Translation gives CASSPAMVTYNSPLHF.

This clone was seen only a few times. This sequence joins TRBV19 and TRBJ1-5, with a possible D match to TRBD1 (6 bases). Germline V gives CDR1 LNHDA, CDR2 SQIVND (reference sequence). The V end lost 6 bases, the J end lost 5 bases, and 20 bases lay between the germline ends. This CDR3 comprises 16 residues. CDR3 DNA sequence: TGTGCCAGTAGGCCCCGGGGCAGGGGAGGGGATCAGCCCCAGCATTTT. This codes for CASRPRGRGGDQPQHF. Supplemented by reference TRBV19 and TRBJ1-5, the full variable domain reads DGGITQSPKYLFRKEGQNVTLSCEQNLNHDAMYWYRQDPGQGLRLIYYSQIVNDFQKGDIAEGYSVSREKKESFPLTVTSAQKNPTAFYLCASRPRGRGGDQPQHFGDGTRLSIL.

This clone qualifies as medium-sized. The chain is built from TRBV7-3 and TRBJ2-7; 8 nucleotides align to TRBD2. This CDR3 spans 14 amino acids. The ends lost 2 bases at V and 5 bases at J; junction bases unmatched: 5. Germline V lookup: CDR1 SGHTA, CDR2 FQGTGA. CDR3 DNA sequence: TGTGCCAGCAGCTTACAAGCGGGAGACGACGAGCAGTACTTC. Translation gives CASSLQAGDDEQYF.

The V call is TRBV18, the J call TRBJ2-3; TRBD2 agrees at 9 bases. The CDR3 is 16 amino acids. Germline CDR1 and CDR2: KGHSH and LQKENI. Germline trimming cut 2 bases from V and 6 bases from J; bases unmatched to any gene: 9. The CDR3 is CASSPSLAGSRDTQYF. CDR3 sequence (DNA): TGTGCCAGCTCACCATCACTAGCGGGTAGTAGGGATACGCAGTATTTT.

The rearrangement links TRBV28 to TRBJ1-2; D not resolved. Between the trimmed V and J ends, which lost 6 bases and 2 bases, there was a span of 4 bases. The CDR3 consists of 11 residues. The germline CDR1 and CDR2 sequences are MDHEN and SYDVKM. The CDR3 here is CASSSNYGYTF. CDR3 in DNA: TGTGCCAGCAGCTCCAACTATGGCTACACCTTC.

The sample holds one count of this clone. V gene TRBV29-1 combines with J gene TRBJ1-2; possible D gene TRBD1, 6 bases. The V and J ends lost 3 bases and 6 bases respectively, with 11 bases between them. Germline V lookup: CDR1 SQVTM, CDR2 ANQGSEA. There are 12 residues in the CDR3. The CDR3 nucleotides are TGCAGCGTTGACGGACAGCAGAATGGCTACACCTTC. Translation gives CSVDGQQNGYTF.

This chain uses TRBV19 with TRBJ2-7; TRBD1 is a possible D gene (5 bases). Trimming pared 5 bases from V and 4 bases from J, leaving 15 bases between. The CDR3 is made up of 14 amino acids. The germline V gene has CDR1 LNHDA and CDR2 SQIVND (reference sequence). The CDR3 bases are TGTGCCAGTAGTCGAGCAGGGCACCCTTACGAGCAGTACTTC. This encodes CASSRAGHPYEQYF.

This clone was observed a handful of times. This chain uses TRBV28 with TRBJ1-5; D gene ambiguous. Germline V gene data show CDR1 as MDHEN and CDR2 as SYDVKM. This CDR3 has 14 amino acids. V was shortened by 6 bases and J by 1 base, with 10 bases between the two germline ends. The CDR3 coding sequence is TGTGCCAGCAGCCCACATATCAGCAATCAGCCCCAGCATTTT. This translates into CASSPHISNQPQHF.

The chain combines TRBV29-1 with TRBJ1-1, with D possibly matching TRBD1 (6 bases). The germline gives CDR1 SQVTM, CDR2 ANQGSEA. Trimming cost V 6 bases and J 5 bases, with 22 bases left between them. The CDR3 extends over 15 amino acids. For the CDR3, the DNA is TGCAGCGTGAACGGGGGGCCCAAGAGTCGGACTGAAGCTTTCTTT. This gives the protein CSVNGGPKSRTEAFF.

The chain carries TRBV7-2 and TRBJ2-2; unclear D gene. Per the germline V gene, CDR1 is SGHTA and CDR2 is FQGNSA. This CDR3 is built from 14 residues. Trimming cost V 2 bases and J 4 bases, with 8 bases left between them. The DNA of the CDR3 is TGTGCCAGCAGCTTACAACCCAGCACCGGGGAGCTGTTTTTT. It encodes CASSLQPSTGELFF.

The gene calls are TRBV3-1 (or the pseudogene TRBV3-2) and TRBJ2-1; the match to TRBD2 covers 7 bases. Unmatched junction bases numbered 4, after V lost 4 bases and J lost 7 bases. This CDR3 region has 13 residues. Germline values: CDR1 LGHDT, CDR2 YNNKEL (reference sequence). CDR3 sequence reads: CASSLRGGNEQFF. The DNA for the CDR3 is TGTGCCAGCAGCCTCCGGGGAGGGAATGAGCAGTTCTTC.

The gene calls are TRBV19 and TRBJ1-4, with TRBD1 matching over 7 bases. Trimming at V came to 6 bases and at J to 4 bases, leaving 8 bases not matched to a gene. This CDR3 has 15 residues. CDR1 and CDR2 (germline): LNHDA, SQIVND (reference sequence). CDR3 sequence (DNA): TGTGCCAGTAGCCCACCGGGACAGTATAATGAAAAACTGTTTTTT. It is translated as CASSPPGQYNEKLFF.

The chain recombines TRBV28 with TRBJ1-5; a possible D gene is TRBD1 (5 bases). The CDR3 is 14 residues long. Germline values: CDR1 MDHEN, CDR2 SYDVKM. V was trimmed by 3 bases and J by 7 bases, leaving 13 bases between them. The CDR3 loop reads CASSLGGSHQPQHF. CDR3 DNA sequence: TGTGCCAGCAGTTTGGGGGGGAGTCACCAGCCCCAGCATTTT.

This clone was observed a handful of times. This CDR3 is CASSQDLGRQGAGYGYTF. CDR3 DNA sequence: TGCGCCAGCAGCCAAGATTTAGGAAGACAGGGGGCAGGATATGGCTACACCTTC. The J gene is TRBJ1-2, the V gene TRBV4-3; TRBD1 aligns across 10 bases. The CDR3 loop spans 18 amino acids. In germline, CDR1 is LGHNA, CDR2 YSLEER. V was pared by 0 bases and J by 5 bases, with 12 bases of the junction left unmatched.

The CDR3 DNA reads as TGTGCCAGCAGCCCCCTGGGCAGGGGGCACGGCGGGGAGCTGTTTTTT. Translated: CASSPLGRGHGGELFF. This chain uses TRBV4-2 with TRBJ2-2, with TRBD1 matching 8 bases. Germline-derived CDR1 and CDR2 are LGHNA and YNFKEQ. This CDR3 contains 16 residues. Losses at the gene ends were 4 bases for V and 7 bases for J; bases not matched to a gene: 11.

The chain employs TRBV3-1 (or the pseudogene TRBV3-2) and TRBJ2-7; D may be TRBD2 (6 bases). The V end was cut by 1 base, the J end by 0 bases, with 13 bases between. Germline-derived CDR1 and CDR2 are LGHDT and YNNKEL (reference sequence). CDR3 length: 16 amino acids. In nucleotides, the CDR3 is TGTGCCAGCAGCCAAGGACTTAGCGGAAGCTCCTACGAGCAGTACTTC. It codes for CASSQGLSGSSYEQYF.

The V call is TRBV6-5, the J call TRBJ2-3; TRBD2 is a possible D gene (6 bases). The CDR3 is made up of 15 amino acids. V lost 2 bases and J lost 7, with 16 bases in between. In germline, CDR1 is MNHEY, CDR2 SVGAGI. The CDR3 DNA follows: TGTGCCAGCAGTTACGGAGGCGGGATGATAAATACGCAGTATTTT. Translating it yields CASSYGGGMINTQYF.

The rearrangement uses TRBV10-3 and TRBJ1-3; 9 positions agree with TRBD1. The V segment lost 6 bases and the J segment 0 bases; nucleotides outside the gene matches: 0. CDR1 and CDR2 from the germline V gene are ENHRY and SYGVKD. The CDR3 consists of 14 residues. CDR3 sequence reads: CAIRGQGSGNTIYF. The CDR3 bases are TGTGCCATCAGGGGACAGGGCTCTGGAAACACCATATATTTT.